One and the same sample provided the 13 T cell receptor beta chains below, sequenced in a study of identical twins. TCRdb re-called the 5' RACE reads through MiXCR, storing one row per CDR3 protein. The sample carries around 240,000 distinct CDR3 sequences, roughly 7% recorded once. Another study also made use of these data, one on yellow fever vaccine responses in identical twins.

The sample consisted of memory (CD45RO+) T cells sorted from blood. These receptor sequences come from a woman aged 18-29 years in good health.

This clonotype has more than one count but fewer than ten. This chain links TRBV6-5 with TRBJ2-7, with a weak D call TRBD1 (5 bases). V was pared by 10 bases and J by 4 bases, with 11 bases between. Germline lookup yields CDR1 MNHEY and CDR2 SVGAGI. The CDR3 length is 11 residues. CDR3 sequence reads: CAIPRVYEQYV. As DNA, the CDR3 is TGTGCCATTCCCAGGGTTTACGAGCAGTACGTC.

This clonotype has at least ten counts. CDR3 region: CSVEVNYGYTF. CDR3 bases: TGCAGCGTTGAAGTAAACTATGGCTACACCTTC. V is TRBV29-1 and J is TRBJ1-2; no reliable D call. V was cut by 1 base and J by 2 bases, with 2 bases left in between. The CDR3 covers 11 residues. Germline V gene data show CDR1 as SQVTM and CDR2 as ANQGSEA.

J is TRBJ2-1 and V is TRBV20-1; TRBD2 agrees at 15 bases. This CDR3 is 16 amino acids long. V was clipped by 2 bases and J by 7 bases; unmatched bases: 6. Germline assignment: CDR1 DFQATT and CDR2 SNEGSKA (reference sequence). CDR3 in amino acids: CSARSRTSGGGNEQFF. DNA of the CDR3: TGCAGTGCTAGATCCCGGACTAGCGGGGGGGGAAATGAGCAGTTCTTC.

The table lists this clonotype with many counts. This chain uses TRBV12-3 or TRBV12-4 with TRBJ2-1; weak D call: TRBD2 (6 bases). CDR3 length: 13 amino acids. Trimming stripped 7 bases from V and 9 bases from J, with 16 bases between. This CDR3 reads CASTPDWGGEQFF. In nucleotides, the CDR3 is TGTGCCAGCACCCCCGACTGGGGAGGTGAGCAGTTCTTC.

This clonotype was seen more than once but under ten times. The J gene is TRBJ2-7, the V gene TRBV28; D uncertain. Trimming took off 6 bases at V and 0 bases at J, with 3 bases between the two ends. Germline values: CDR1 MDHEN, CDR2 SYDVKM. This CDR3 is 11 amino acids long. This CDR3 reads CASRFSYEQYF. The CDR3 coding sequence is TGTGCCAGCAGGTTCTCCTACGAGCAGTACTTC.

In its sample, this clonotype was seen many times. The chain employs TRBV29-1 and TRBJ2-1; the D is unclear. The germline V gene encodes CDR1 SQVTM and CDR2 ANQGSEA. The CDR3 extends over 11 amino acids. Trimming cost V 2 bases and J 10 bases, with 9 bases left between them. CDR3 loop: CSVETLREQFF. For the CDR3, the DNA is TGCAGCGTTGAAACATTGCGGGAGCAGTTCTTC.

V usage is TRBV7-8 and J usage is TRBJ2-5; 11 bases agree with TRBD2. V lost 2 bases to trimming and J lost 6 bases; unmatched junction nucleotides: 17. CDR3 length: 19 residues. Germline values: CDR1 SGHVS, CDR2 FQNEAQ. CDR3: CASSLWLAGGLVGGQTQYF. CDR3 DNA sequence: TGTGCCAGCAGCTTATGGCTAGCGGGAGGCCTCGTTGGTGGGCAGACCCAGTACTTC.

This clonotype has at least ten counts. The chain carries TRBV15 and TRBJ2-1; TRBD1 matches 8 bases. The ends lost 6 bases at V and 8 bases at J; junction bases unmatched: 9. Per the germline V gene, CDR1 is LNHNV and CDR2 is YYDKDF (reference sequence). The CDR3 totals 14 residues. CDR3 residues: CATRQGGLLDEQFF. Here the CDR3 DNA reads TGTGCCACCAGACAGGGGGGCCTGTTAGATGAGCAGTTCTTC.

The V and J genes are TRBV12-5 and TRBJ2-1; 9 bases map to TRBD2. Per the germline V gene, CDR1 is LGHNT and CDR2 is FRNRAP. V was clipped by 3 bases and J by 5 bases; unmatched bases: 8. This CDR3 has 16 amino acids. The CDR3 sequence is CASGFGLAGTNNEQFF. CDR3 DNA: TGTGCTAGTGGTTTCGGGCTAGCGGGGACCAACAATGAGCAGTTCTTC.

V is TRBV6-1 and J is TRBJ2-1, with TRBD2 identical over 11 bases. Germline V gene sequence: CDR1 MNHNS, CDR2 SASEGT. V was pared by 6 bases and J by 7 bases, with 8 bases of the junction left unmatched. This CDR3 spans 15 amino acids. The DNA of the CDR3 is TGTGCCAGCAGAGTAGCGGGGGGGCTGGGTAATGAGCAGTTCTTC. Protein product: CASRVAGGLGNEQFF.

In its sample, this clonotype was seen many times. The chain uses TRBV10-3 and TRBJ2-3; D gene unclear. V shed 2 bases and J shed 0 bases, with 6 bases lying between them. From germline, CDR1 is ENHRY and CDR2 SYGVKD. The CDR3 has 14 amino acids. The CDR3 is CAISETASTDTQYF. CDR3 in DNA: TGTGCCATCAGTGAGACTGCTAGCACAGATACGCAGTATTTT.

This clonotype turned up a few times. The CDR3 here is CSFLGGAYEQYF. The CDR3 nucleotides are TGCAGCTTCCTTGGCGGGGCCTACGAGCAGTACTTC. The V and J genes are TRBV29-1 and TRBJ2-7, with D possibly matching TRBD2 (6 bases). The germline V gene has CDR1 SQVTM and CDR2 ANQGSEA. V lost 8 bases and J 2 bases, leaving 13 bases between the germline ends. This CDR3 is built from 12 residues.

In this sample, this clonotype turned up a few times. V and J are TRBV20-1 and TRBJ2-1; no reliable D call. From germline, CDR1 is DFQATT and CDR2 SNEGSKA (reference sequence). Trimming pared 0 bases from V and 0 bases from J, leaving 18 bases between. The CDR3 loop spans 18 amino acids. The CDR3 nucleotides read TGCAGTGCTAGAGAACGCCGGTCTAGGCCCTCCTCCTACAATGAGCAGTTCTTC. Translation gives CSARERRSRPSSYNEQFF.